This T cell receptor beta chain originates from a study of blood T cell repertoires in COVID-19. Turning to the study itself: Whether acute or convalescent, the COVID-19 samples came from the United States, Italy and Spain. In each case, the material was cDNA or gDNA derived from T cells, B-cell-depleted T cells, or PBMCs.

V was cut by 7 bases and J by 0 bases, with 9 bases left in between. Germline assignment: CDR1 MDHEN and CDR2 SYDVKM. The CDR3 runs 13 residues. Source study methods: Using reference gene primer amplification, nucleated cell counts were estimated. The repertoire was sequenced with immunoSEQ multiplex PCR; TCRdb's copy has only in-frame clones and lacks some. Clone size and the V and J calls come from that table; the DNA yielded D and trimming. Of roughly 180,000 clones in the sample, approximately 81% were seen once. This clone was seen just once. The specimen was peripheral blood. The J gene is TRBJ1-1, the V gene TRBV28; possible D gene TRBD1, 5 bases. This sequence was found in a woman at least 80 years old with active or convalescent COVID-19. The CDR3 spells CASKEGMNTEAFF. The CDR3 bases are TGTGCCAGCAAGGAGGGGATGAACACTGAAGCTTTCTTT.